This TCR beta chain was found in a study of beta chain features in type 1 diabetes. Study results and limitations: Type 1 diabetes patients had TCRB CDR3s that were shorter (moderately but significantly so) in all four CD4+ subsets.

Notes on this clone: Its antigen is not identified.

Every bit of the isolated RNA underwent reverse transcription, so sequencing read expressed TCRB transcripts. Here immunoSEQ multiplex PCR was the method, and the copy in TCRdb shows in-frame clones only, minus some. The table has approximately 58,000 clones, around 60% seen once. Trimming took 6 bases from V and 1 from J, leaving 12 bases between them. This CDR3 has 14 residues. Germline V gene lookup returns CDR1 KGHSH and CDR2 LQKENI. The sequenced sample consisted of stem cell memory CD4+ T cells from blood. The TCR sequence derives from a woman in her 30s with type 1 diabetes. This rearrangement joins TRBV18 to TRBJ1-1, with D possibly being TRBD1 (6 bases). The CDR3 is CASSDQGQNTEAFF. The DNA of the CDR3 is TGTGCCAGCTCCGATCAGGGACAGAACACTGAAGCTTTCTTT.